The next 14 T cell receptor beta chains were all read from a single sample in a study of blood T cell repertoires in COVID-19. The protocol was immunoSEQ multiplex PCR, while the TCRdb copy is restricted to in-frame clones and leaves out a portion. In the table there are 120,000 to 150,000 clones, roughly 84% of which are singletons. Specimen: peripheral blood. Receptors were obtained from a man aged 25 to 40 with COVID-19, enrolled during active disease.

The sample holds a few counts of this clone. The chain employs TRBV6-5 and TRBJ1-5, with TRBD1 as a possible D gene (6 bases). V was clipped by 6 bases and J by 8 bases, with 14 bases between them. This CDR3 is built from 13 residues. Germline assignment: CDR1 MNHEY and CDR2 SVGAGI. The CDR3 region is CASRTGKEKPQHF. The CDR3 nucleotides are TGTGCCAGCAGAACAGGGAAGGAAAAGCCCCAGCATTTT.

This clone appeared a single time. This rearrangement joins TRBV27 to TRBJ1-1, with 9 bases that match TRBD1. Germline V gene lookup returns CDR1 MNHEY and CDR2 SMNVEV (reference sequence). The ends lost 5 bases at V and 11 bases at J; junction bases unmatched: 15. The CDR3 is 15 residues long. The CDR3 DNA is TGTGCCAGCAGTCCCGGACAGGGGCGCAGGGTTGAGGCTTTCTTT. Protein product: CASSPGQGRRVEAFF.

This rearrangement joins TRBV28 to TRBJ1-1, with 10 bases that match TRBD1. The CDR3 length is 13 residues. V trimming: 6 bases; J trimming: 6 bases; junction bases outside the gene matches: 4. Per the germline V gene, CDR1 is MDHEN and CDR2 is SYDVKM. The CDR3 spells CASRGQGRPEAFF. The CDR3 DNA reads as TGTGCCAGCAGGGGACAGGGGAGGCCTGAAGCTTTCTTT.

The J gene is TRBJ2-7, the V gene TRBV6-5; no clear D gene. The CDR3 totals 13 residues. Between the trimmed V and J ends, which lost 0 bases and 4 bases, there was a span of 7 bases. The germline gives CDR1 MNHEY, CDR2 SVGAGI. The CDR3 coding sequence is TGTGCCAGCAGTTACTCGAGGCTATACGAGCAGTACTTC. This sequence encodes CASSYSRLYEQYF.

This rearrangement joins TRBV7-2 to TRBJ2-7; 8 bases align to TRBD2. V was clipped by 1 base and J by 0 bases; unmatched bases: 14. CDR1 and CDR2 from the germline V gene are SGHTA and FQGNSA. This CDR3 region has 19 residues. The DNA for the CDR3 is TGTGCCAGCAGCTTAGAAGGTCGGGCTAGCGGGCAAAGCTCCTACGAGCAGTACTTC. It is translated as CASSLEGRASGQSSYEQYF.

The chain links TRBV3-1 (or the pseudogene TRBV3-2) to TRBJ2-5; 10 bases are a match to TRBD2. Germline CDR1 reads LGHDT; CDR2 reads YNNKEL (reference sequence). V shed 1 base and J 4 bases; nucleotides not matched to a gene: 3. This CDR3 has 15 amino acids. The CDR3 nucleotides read TGTGCCAGCAGCCAAGTGGAGCGGGAGGGAGAGACCCAGTACTTC. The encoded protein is CASSQVEREGETQYF.

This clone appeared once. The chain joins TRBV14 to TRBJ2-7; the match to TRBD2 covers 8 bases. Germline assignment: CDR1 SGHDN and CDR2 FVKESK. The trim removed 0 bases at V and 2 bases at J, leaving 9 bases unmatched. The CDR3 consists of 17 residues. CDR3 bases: TGTGCCAGCAGCCAAGATATAGGGCTAGCGGGCCCCTACGAGCAGTACTTC. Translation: CASSQDIGLAGPYEQYF.

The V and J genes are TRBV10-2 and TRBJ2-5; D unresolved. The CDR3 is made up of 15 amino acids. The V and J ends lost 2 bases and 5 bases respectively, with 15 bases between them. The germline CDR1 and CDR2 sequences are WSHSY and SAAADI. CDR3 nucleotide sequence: TGCGCCAGCAGTGAGCCGATATTAGTCTGGGAGACCCAGTACTTC. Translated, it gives CASSEPILVWETQYF.

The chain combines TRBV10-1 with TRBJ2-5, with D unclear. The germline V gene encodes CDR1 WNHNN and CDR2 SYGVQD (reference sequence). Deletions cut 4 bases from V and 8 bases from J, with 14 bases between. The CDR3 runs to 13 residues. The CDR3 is CASSAGRSGTQYF. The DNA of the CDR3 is TGCGCCAGCAGTGCCGGCAGGTCAGGCACCCAGTACTTC.

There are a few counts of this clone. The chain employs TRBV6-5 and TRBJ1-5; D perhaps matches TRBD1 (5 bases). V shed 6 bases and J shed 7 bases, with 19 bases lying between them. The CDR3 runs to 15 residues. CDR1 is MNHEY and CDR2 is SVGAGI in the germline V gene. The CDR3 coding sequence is TGTGCCAGCAGCCTTAGGATGGGCCGGGGGCAGCCCCAGCATTTT. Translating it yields CASSLRMGRGQPQHF.

CDR3 nucleotide sequence: TGTGCCAGCAGTTCAACAGGGGTACCGGAGCAGTACTTC. As protein: CASSSTGVPEQYF. V and J are TRBV12-3 or TRBV12-4 and TRBJ2-7; TRBD1 aligns across 7 bases. The CDR3 sequence is 13 residues long. V shed 4 bases, J shed 7 bases, and the junction held 7 bases outside the gene matches.

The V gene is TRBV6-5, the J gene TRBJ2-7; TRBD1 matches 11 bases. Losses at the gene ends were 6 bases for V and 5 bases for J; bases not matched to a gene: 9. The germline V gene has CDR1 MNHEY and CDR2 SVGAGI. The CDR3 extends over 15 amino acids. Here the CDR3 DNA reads TGTGCCAGCAGACCCAGCCGGGACAGGGGGAACGAGCAGTACTTC. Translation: CASRPSRDRGNEQYF.

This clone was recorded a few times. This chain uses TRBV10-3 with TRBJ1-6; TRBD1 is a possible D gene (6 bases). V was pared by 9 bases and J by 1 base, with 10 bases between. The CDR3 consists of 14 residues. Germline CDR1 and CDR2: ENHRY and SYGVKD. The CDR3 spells CAIQGPSYNSPLHF. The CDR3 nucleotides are TGTGCCATACAGGGCCCATCCTATAATTCACCCCTCCACTTT.

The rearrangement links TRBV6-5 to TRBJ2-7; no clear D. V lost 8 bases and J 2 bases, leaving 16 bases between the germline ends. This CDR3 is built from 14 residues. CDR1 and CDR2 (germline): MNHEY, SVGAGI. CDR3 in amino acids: CASWSRLEPYEQYF. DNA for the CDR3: TGTGCCAGCTGGTCTCGGCTAGAACCCTACGAGCAGTACTTC.